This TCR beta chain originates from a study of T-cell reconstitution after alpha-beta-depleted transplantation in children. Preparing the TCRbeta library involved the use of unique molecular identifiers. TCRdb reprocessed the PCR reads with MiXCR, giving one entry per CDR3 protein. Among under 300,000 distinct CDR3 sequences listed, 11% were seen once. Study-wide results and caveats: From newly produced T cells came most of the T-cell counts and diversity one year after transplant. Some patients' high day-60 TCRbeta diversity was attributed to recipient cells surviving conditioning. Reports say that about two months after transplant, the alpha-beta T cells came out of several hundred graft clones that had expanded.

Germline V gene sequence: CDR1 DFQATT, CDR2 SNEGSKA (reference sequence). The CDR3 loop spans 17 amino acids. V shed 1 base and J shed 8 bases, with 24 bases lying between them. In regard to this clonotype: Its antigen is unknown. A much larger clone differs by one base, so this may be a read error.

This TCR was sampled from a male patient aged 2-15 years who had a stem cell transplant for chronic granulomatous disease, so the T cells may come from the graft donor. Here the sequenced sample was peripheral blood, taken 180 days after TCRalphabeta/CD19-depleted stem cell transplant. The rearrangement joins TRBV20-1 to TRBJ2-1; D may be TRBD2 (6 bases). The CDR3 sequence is CSARVLGGFSGRDEQFF. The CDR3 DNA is TGCAGTGCTAGAGTTTTGGGGGGATTTAGCGGTAGAGATGAGCAGTTCTTC.